This T cell receptor (beta chain) was sequenced in a study of T cells after somatic rescue of genetic block (dated by TCRdb to about 2020). Broadly, across the study: What the study looked at was long-term robustness, specifically in a T-cell system that came about through somatic rescue of a genetic block in T-cell development.

The library was produced with the immunoSEQ multiplex PCR assay. TCRdb limited this immuneACCESS table to in-frame rearrangements with V and J called. A share of clones is missing; checked studies link under half to unresolved V genes, and the rest is unexplained. The table for this sample lists more than 13,000 clones; approximately 70% of them were counted only once. The ten most abundant clones make up under 25% of the sample. On this clone: The target of this receptor is not known. Per-base qualities were not stored, and no clone one base away is much larger.

CDR1 is given as MDHEN and CDR2 as SYDVKM, both from the germline V gene. V loses 4 bases of germline sequence and J loses 1 base, and the interval between the two ends is 13 bases. The CDR3 starts with the cysteine, ends with the phenylalanine, and has 16 residues. The only DNA kept is the CDR3, 48 bases in frame from the first base. What was sequenced was peripheral blood mononuclear cells (PBMCs). The sequence was obtained from a boy aged 5 to 17. The rearrangement combines TRBV28 with TRBJ2-2; the D gene remains uncertain. The DNA is TGTGCCAGCAGTTCACGGACCCAGGTGAACACCGGGGAGCTGTTTTTT. This yields the protein CASSSRTQVNTGELFF.